This T cell receptor beta chain was retrieved from a study of cytomegalovirus exposure and HLA in healthy donors. Turning to the study itself: From donors who were HLA-typed, an early data release held 70 million to 90 million unique TCRs. Study outcomes and limitations: The authors reported that TCR beta sequences could predict HLA-A and HLA-B alleles. These predictions were accurate for most subjects in the first cohort. Overall, 164 TCR beta chains were annotated as cytomegalovirus-associated. It was shown in a later analysis that HLA-associated TCR beta chains were more clonally expanded than other, equally common chains.

With respect to this clone: Its antigen remains unknown.

The CDR3 contains 14 residues. Trimming stripped 0 bases from V and 8 bases from J, with 13 bases between. CDR1 is MGHDK, CDR2 SYGVNS, per germline. The PCR had 60 Vbeta and 13 Jbeta primers. Clones were sequenced by immunoSEQ multiplex PCR, and TCRdb holds only the in-frame ones, with some missing. The sample lists 180,000 or so clones; more than 60% were seen once. The TCR was taken from a woman aged 40 to 50 in good health and CMV-seropositive. The chain has TRBV25-1 and TRBJ1-2; D call uncertain. The sequenced sample consisted of PBMCs. CDR3 DNA sequence: TGTGCCAGCAGTGAATATCGGAGGGATGGGGGCTACACCTTC. Translated: CASSEYRRDGGYTF.